The 11 T cell receptor beta chains presented below share a single source sample, sequenced in a study of blood T cell repertoires in COVID-19. Assay used: immunoSEQ multiplex PCR; TCRdb lists only in-frame clones, some missing. Counted here are about 330,000 clones, around 90% occurring once; the ten biggest clones make up roughly 18%. The material sequenced was PBMCs or T cells enriched from blood (not recorded which). These receptors all come from a woman aged 25 to 39 who had recovered from COVID-19.

The V gene is TRBV19, the J gene TRBJ1-2; 8 bases align to TRBD1. V was clipped by 5 bases and J by 1 base; unmatched bases: 3. The CDR3 covers 14 residues. Germline V gene data show CDR1 as LNHDA and CDR2 as SQIVND (reference sequence). CDR3: CASSSTGGNYGYTF. In nucleotides, the CDR3 is TGTGCCAGTAGTTCCACAGGGGGTAACTATGGCTACACCTTC.

This chain connects TRBV30 to TRBJ1-1, with D hard to call. The V gene lost 3 bases and the J gene lost 3 bases, with 8 bases spanning the gap. The CDR3 is made up of 12 amino acids. Looked up from germline, CDR1 is GTSNPN and CDR2 is SVGIG (reference sequence). CDR3 DNA sequence: TGTGCCTGGAGCTTCGGTTACACTGAAGCTTTCTTT. It yields the protein CAWSFGYTEAFF.

The chain employs TRBV11-1 and TRBJ2-2; the match to TRBD1 covers 7 bases. Germline V lookup: CDR1 SGHAT, CDR2 FQDESV (reference sequence). V lost 6 bases to trimming and J lost 1 base; unmatched junction nucleotides: 8. The CDR3 extends over 16 amino acids. The CDR3 is CASRDLRDRNTGELFF. DNA of the CDR3: TGTGCCAGCAGGGATTTAAGGGACAGGAACACCGGGGAGCTGTTTTTT.

V and J are TRBV28 and TRBJ2-3; 8 bases are shared with TRBD1. The germline CDR1 and CDR2 sequences are MDHEN and SYDVKM. The V segment lost 3 bases and the J segment 4 bases; nucleotides outside the gene matches: 6. The CDR3 has 15 amino acids. The CDR3 loop is CASSFLDRESDTQYF. CDR3 bases: TGTGCCAGCAGTTTTCTGGACAGGGAGTCAGATACGCAGTATTTT.

This chain uses TRBV6-5 with TRBJ2-3; 9 bases agree with TRBD2. The CDR3 totals 16 residues. Germline V gene lookup returns CDR1 MNHEY and CDR2 SVGAGI. Losses at the gene ends were 0 bases for V and 4 bases for J; bases not matched to a gene: 5. CDR3 protein: CASSYSPSGAADTQYF. In nucleotides, the CDR3 is TGTGCCAGCAGTTACTCACCTAGCGGGGCGGCAGATACGCAGTATTTT.

This chain connects TRBV5-4 to TRBJ2-3; D gene uncertain. There are 13 residues in the CDR3. Trimming removed 2 bases from V and 2 bases from J, with 6 bases in between. In germline, CDR1 is SGHNT, CDR2 YYREEE (reference sequence). The CDR3 region is CASSLTFTDTQYF. DNA for the CDR3: TGTGCCAGCAGCTTAACTTTCACAGATACGCAGTATTTT.

The chain couples TRBV5-1 to TRBJ1-1, with D tentatively TRBD1 (6 bases). The CDR3 contains 13 residues. CDR1 and CDR2 from the germline V gene are SGHRS and YFSETQ. The ends were cut back, 7 bases at V and 4 bases at J, with 14 bases in the middle. CDR3 amino acids: CASGQGRSTEAFF. The CDR3, as DNA: TGCGCCAGCGGGCAGGGGAGAAGCACTGAAGCTTTCTTT.

The chain recombines TRBV6-5 with TRBJ1-1; 9 nucleotides match TRBD1. With 6 bases clipped from V and 0 bases from J, the junction kept 2 bases outside the gene matches. Germline CDR1 MNHEY, CDR2 SVGAGI. CDR3 size: 14 residues. For the CDR3, the DNA is TGTGCCAGCAGAAGACAGGGGGTGAACACTGAAGCTTTCTTT. It is translated as CASRRQGVNTEAFF.

The chain combines TRBV10-3 with TRBJ1-5, with 10 nucleotides matching TRBD1. The V and J ends lost 4 bases and 7 bases, in that order; junction bases with no gene match: 4. This CDR3 contains 14 residues. Germline V gene sequence: CDR1 ENHRY, CDR2 SYGVKD. The chain's CDR3 is CAISGQGAGQPQHF. Written as DNA, the CDR3 is TGTGCCATCAGTGGACAGGGGGCAGGACAGCCCCAGCATTTT.

V gene TRBV7-8 combines with J gene TRBJ2-5; the D gene is possibly TRBD2 (5 bases). The CDR3 length is 14 residues. Per germline, CDR1 SGHVS and CDR2 FQNEAQ. Trimming stripped 5 bases from V and 5 bases from J, with 15 bases between. Here the CDR3 reads CASSPGVGRETQYF. In DNA form, the CDR3 reads TGTGCCAGCAGCCCCGGGGTAGGCAGGGAGACCCAGTACTTC.

The V and J genes are TRBV28 and TRBJ2-1, with 11 bases fitting TRBD2. Germline values: CDR1 MDHEN, CDR2 SYDVKM. The junction had 2 bases not matched to a gene; V was cut back by 5 bases and J by 2 bases. The CDR3 runs to 15 residues. As DNA, the CDR3 is TGTGCCAGCAGTATTAGCGGGGGGGCCTACAATGAGCAGTTCTTC. This gives the protein CASSISGGAYNEQFF.